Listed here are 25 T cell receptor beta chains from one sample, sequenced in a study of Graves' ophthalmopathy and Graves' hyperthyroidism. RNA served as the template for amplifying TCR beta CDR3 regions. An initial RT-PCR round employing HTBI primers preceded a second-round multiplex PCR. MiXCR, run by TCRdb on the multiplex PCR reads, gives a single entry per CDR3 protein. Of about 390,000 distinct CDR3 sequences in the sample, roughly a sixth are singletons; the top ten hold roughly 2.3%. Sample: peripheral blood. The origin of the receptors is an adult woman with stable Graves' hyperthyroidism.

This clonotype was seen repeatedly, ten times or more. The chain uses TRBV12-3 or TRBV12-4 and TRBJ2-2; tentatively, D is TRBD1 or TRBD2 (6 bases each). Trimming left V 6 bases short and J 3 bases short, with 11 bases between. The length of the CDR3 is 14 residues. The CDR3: CASRGGLDTGELFF. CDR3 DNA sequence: TGTGCCAGCAGAGGGGGGTTGGACACCGGGGAGCTGTTTTTT.

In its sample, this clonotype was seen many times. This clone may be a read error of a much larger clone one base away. In DNA, the CDR3 is TGCAGTGCTAGAGATCGTAGCGGGAGACAAGAGACCCAGTACTTC. Its protein is CSARDRSGRQETQYF. The rearrangement links TRBV20-1 to TRBJ2-5; 9 bases are a match to TRBD2. Germline trimming cut 0 bases from V and 2 bases from J; bases unmatched to any gene: 4. The CDR3 is made up of 15 amino acids. CDR1 and CDR2 (germline): DFQATT, SNEGSKA (reference sequence).

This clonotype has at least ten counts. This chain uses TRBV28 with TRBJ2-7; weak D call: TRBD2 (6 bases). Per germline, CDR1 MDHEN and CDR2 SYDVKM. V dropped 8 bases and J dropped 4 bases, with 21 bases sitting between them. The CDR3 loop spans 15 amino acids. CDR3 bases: TGTGCCAGCCGACAGCTGGCAGGGACTTCATACGAGCAGTACTTC. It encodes CASRQLAGTSYEQYF.

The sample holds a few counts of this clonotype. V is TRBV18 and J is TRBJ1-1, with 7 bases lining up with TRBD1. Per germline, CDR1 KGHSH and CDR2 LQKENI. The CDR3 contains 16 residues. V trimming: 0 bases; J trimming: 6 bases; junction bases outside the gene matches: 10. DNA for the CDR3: TGTGCCAGCTCACCACCCAGCGACTACAGGGGCGCTGAAGCTTTCTTT. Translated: CASSPPSDYRGAEAFF.

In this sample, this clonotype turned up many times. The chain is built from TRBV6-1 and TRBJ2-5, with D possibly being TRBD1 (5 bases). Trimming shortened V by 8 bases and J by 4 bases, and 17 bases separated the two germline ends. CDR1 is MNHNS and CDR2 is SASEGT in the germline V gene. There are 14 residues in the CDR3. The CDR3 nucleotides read TGTGCCAGCGGGTGGGGCTACCCTCCAGAGACCCAGTACTTC. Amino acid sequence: CASGWGYPPETQYF.

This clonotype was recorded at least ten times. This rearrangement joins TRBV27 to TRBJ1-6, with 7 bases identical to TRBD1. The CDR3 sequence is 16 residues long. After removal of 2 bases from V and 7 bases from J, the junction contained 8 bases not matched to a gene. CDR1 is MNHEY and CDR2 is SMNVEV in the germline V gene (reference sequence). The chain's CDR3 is CASSLRTQGRNSPLHF. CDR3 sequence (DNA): TGTGCCAGCAGTTTACGGACACAGGGGCGGAATTCACCCCTCCACTTT.

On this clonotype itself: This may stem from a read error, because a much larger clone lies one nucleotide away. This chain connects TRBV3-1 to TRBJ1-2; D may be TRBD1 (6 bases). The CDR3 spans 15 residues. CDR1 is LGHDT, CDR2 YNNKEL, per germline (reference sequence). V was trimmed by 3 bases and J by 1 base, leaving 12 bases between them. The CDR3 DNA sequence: TGTGCCAGCAGCCATGACGCAGGGGTTAACTATGGCTACACCTTC. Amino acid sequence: CASSHDAGVNYGYTF.

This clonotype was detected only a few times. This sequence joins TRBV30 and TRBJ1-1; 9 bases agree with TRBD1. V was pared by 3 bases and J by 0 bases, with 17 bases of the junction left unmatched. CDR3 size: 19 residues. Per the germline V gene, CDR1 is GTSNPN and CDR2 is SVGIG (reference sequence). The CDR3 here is CAWSRPFPGTGHLNTEAFF. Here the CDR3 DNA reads TGTGCCTGGAGCCGACCCTTCCCCGGGACAGGGCACTTGAACACTGAAGCTTTCTTT.

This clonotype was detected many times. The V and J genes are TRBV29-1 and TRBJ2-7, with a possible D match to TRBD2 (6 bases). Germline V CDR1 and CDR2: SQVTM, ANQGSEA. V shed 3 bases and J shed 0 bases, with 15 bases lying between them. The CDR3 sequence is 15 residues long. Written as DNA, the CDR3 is TGCAGCGTTGATATGTCTAACGGGGGCTCCTACGAGCAGTACTTC. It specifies CSVDMSNGGSYEQYF.

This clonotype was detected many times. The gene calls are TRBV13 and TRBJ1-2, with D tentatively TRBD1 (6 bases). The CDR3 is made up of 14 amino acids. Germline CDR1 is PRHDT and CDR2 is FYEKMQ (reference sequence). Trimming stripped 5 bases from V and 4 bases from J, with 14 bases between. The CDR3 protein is CASSGHRERYGYTF. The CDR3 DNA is TGTGCCAGCAGCGGTCACAGGGAACGCTATGGCTACACCTTC.

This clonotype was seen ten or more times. CDR3 nucleotide sequence: TGCGCCAGCAACCTAGCGGGAGGAGAAGAGACCCAGTACTTC. As protein: CASNLAGGEETQYF. The rearrangement links TRBV5-1 to TRBJ2-5, with 11 bases fitting TRBD2. Germline CDR1 is SGHRS and CDR2 is YFSETQ. The CDR3 has 14 amino acids. Trimming cost V 6 bases and J 3 bases; bases outside gene matches: 4.

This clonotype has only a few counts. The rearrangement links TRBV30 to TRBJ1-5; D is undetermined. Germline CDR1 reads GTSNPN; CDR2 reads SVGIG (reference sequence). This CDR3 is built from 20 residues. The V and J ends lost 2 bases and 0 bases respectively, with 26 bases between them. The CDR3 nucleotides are TGTGCCTGGAGTCCGTCTTTCGGGTTTGGTCCTAATTATAGCAATCAGCCCCAGCATTTT. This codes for CAWSPSFGFGPNYSNQPQHF. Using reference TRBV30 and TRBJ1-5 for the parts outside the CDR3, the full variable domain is SQTIHQWPATLVQPVGSPLSLECTVEGTSNPNLYWYRQAAGRGLQLLFYSVGIGQISSEVPQNLSASRPQDRQFILSSKKLLLSDSGFYLCAWSPSFGFGPNYSNQPQHFGDGTRLSIL.

The CDR3 DNA reads TGTGCCAGCAGTGAGACGGGACTAGCGGGAGGCGAGCAGTACGTC. This gives the protein CASSETGLAGGEQYV. V is TRBV6-1 and J is TRBJ2-7; 15 bases fit TRBD2. Trimming took 3 bases from V and 6 from J; bases not matched to a gene: 3. Germline V CDR1 and CDR2: MNHNS, SASEGT. CDR3 length equals 15 residues.

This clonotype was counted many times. Written as DNA, the CDR3 is TGTGCCACCAGCAGGGACAGGGTCTCTGGGGCCAACGTCCTGACTTTC. Residues: CATSRDRVSGANVLTF. V and J are TRBV15 and TRBJ2-6, with 8 bases identical to TRBD1. V gave up 3 bases and J gave up 0 bases; unmatched junction bases: 1. Germline V CDR1 and CDR2: LNHNV, YYDKDF (reference sequence). CDR3 length equals 16 residues.

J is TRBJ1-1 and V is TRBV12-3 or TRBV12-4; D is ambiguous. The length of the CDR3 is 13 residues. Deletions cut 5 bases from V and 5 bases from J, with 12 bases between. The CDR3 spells CASSVGWGTEAFF. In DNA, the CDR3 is TGTGCCAGCAGTGTGGGATGGGGAACTGAAGCTTTCTTT.

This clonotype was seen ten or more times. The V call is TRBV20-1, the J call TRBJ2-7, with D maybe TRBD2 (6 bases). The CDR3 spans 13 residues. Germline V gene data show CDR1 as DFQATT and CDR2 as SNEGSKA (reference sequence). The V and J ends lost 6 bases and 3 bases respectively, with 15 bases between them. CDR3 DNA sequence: TGCAGTGCGAGGTCAGCGGGTTTCTACGAGCAGTACTTC. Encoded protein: CSARSAGFYEQYF.

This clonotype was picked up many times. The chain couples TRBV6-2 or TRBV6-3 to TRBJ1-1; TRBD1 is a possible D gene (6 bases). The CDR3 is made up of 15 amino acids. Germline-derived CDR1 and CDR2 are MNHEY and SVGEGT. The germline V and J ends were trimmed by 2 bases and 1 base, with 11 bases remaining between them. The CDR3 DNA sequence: TGTGCCAGCAGTTACCGAGGACAGAGGAACACTGAAGCTTTCTTT. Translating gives CASSYRGQRNTEAFF.

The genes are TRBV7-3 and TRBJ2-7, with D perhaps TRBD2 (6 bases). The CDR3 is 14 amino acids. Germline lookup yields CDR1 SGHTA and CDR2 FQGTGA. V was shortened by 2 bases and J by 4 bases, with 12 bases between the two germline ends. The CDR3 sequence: CASSLARGGYEQYF. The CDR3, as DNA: TGTGCCAGCAGCTTAGCTCGGGGAGGTTACGAGCAGTACTTC.

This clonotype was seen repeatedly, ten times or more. As DNA, the CDR3 is TGTGCCAGCAGTCCCACTAGCGAATTCTACGAGCAGTACTTC. Translating gives CASSPTSEFYEQYF. The chain employs TRBV28 and TRBJ2-7, with 7 bases matching TRBD2. With V trimmed by 5 bases and J by 3 bases, 7 bases remained unmatched. The CDR3 is 14 amino acids. The germline CDR1 and CDR2 sequences are MDHEN and SYDVKM.

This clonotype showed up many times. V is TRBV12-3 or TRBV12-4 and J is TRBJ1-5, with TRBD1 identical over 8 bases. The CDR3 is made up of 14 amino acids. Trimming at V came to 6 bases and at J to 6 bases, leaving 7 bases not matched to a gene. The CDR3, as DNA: TGTGCCAGCAGGAAGACAGGGGCACTTCAGCCCCAGCATTTT. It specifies CASRKTGALQPQHF.

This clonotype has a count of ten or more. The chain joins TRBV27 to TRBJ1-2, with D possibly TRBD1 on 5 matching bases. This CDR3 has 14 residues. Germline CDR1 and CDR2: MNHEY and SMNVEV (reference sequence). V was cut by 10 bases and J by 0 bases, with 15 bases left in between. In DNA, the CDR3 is TGTGCCACCTCGAGGACATGGGCTAACTATGGCTACACCTTC. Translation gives CATSRTWANYGYTF.

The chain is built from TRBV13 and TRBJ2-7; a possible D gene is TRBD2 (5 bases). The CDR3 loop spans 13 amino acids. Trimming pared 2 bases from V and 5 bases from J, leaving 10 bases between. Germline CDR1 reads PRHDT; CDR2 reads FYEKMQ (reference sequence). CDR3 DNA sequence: TGTGCCAGCAGCTTACGGGGAGTCCACGAGCAGTACTTC. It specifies CASSLRGVHEQYF.

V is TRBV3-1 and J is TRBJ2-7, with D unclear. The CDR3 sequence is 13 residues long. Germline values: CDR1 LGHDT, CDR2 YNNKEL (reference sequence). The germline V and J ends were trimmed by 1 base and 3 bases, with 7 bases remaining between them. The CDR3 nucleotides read TGTGCCAGCAGCCAAGTCCCGCACTACGAGCAGTACTTC. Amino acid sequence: CASSQVPHYEQYF.

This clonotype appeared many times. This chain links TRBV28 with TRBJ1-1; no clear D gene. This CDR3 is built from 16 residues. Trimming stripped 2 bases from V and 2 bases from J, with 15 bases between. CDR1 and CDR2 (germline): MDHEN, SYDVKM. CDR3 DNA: TGTGCCAGCAGTTTAGGCTTTCTAACAGCTAACACTGAAGCTTTCTTT. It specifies CASSLGFLTANTEAFF.

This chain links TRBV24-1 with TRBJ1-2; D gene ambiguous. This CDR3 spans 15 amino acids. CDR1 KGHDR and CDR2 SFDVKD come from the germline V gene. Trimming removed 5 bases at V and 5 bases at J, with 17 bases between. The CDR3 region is CATSGWQGNSYGYTF. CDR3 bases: TGTGCCACCAGTGGATGGCAAGGGAATTCGTATGGCTACACCTTC.